This entry features one TCR beta chain sequence. The antigen is not known. CD8 cells regarded as naive lacked CD45RO, were positively chosen for CCR7, and omitted terminally differentiated effector memory CD45RA+ cells. With 3 bases clipped from V and 2 bases from J, the junction kept 11 bases outside the gene matches. The length of the CDR3 is 19 residues. Per the germline V gene, CDR1 is LGHNA and CDR2 is YNFKEQ. The record originates from a study of shared clonotypes between healthy human individuals. The wider study: Used for every donor were three CD4 naive, three CD4 memory, two CD8 naive and one CD8 memory plate.

Study-level results: The study sampled only blood, and tissue repertoires likely differ.

Produced via immunoSEQ multiplex PCR; TCRdb's table is partial and in-frame only. The table includes approximately 720,000 clones, roughly nine tenths detected once. This clonotype originated in a man in his thirties or forties in good health. Specimen: naive CD8+ T cells sorted from blood. The genes are TRBV4-2 and TRBJ2-5; the match to TRBD2 covers 14 bases. The CDR3 here is CASSHAPGTSGSGQETQYF. The CDR3 DNA reads TGTGCCAGCAGCCATGCCCCCGGGACTAGCGGGAGTGGGCAAGAGACCCAGTACTTC.